The rows below give T cell receptor beta chains drawn from one sample of a study of blood T cell repertoires in COVID-19. This table comes from immunoSEQ multiplex PCR, and its TCRdb copy is limited to in-frame clones, with some not included. Among fewer than 450,000 clones listed, about 90% were seen once. The sequencing sample was made of PBMCs or T cells enriched from blood (not recorded which). The receptors derive from a woman in her 30s who had recovered from COVID-19. Each CDR3 is given without its conserved first and last residue.

len,v_gene,j_gene,CDR3aa
13,TRBV5-5,TRBJ1-6,ASSAAGAYNSPLH
15,TRBV28,TRBJ1-2,ASSFTGTGATNYGYT
11,TRBV24-1,TRBJ1-2,ATSEDRGNGYT
15,TRBV30,TRBJ1-4,AWSEGGIWRYAEKLF
17,TRBV14,TRBJ2-3,ASSQVPSRAGGLTDTQY
11,TRBV2,TRBJ1-1,ASSIGDNTEAF
10,TRBV28,TRBJ1-4,ASRGGNEKLF
12,TRBV11-2,TRBJ2-1,ASSPDRGANEQF
10,TRBV12-3/TRBV12-4,TRBJ1-4,ASSPGPEKLF
8,TRBV5-1,TRBJ1-1,ATLAGEAF
11,TRBV18,TRBJ1-1,ASSPLANTEAF
13,TRBV28,TRBJ1-5,ASSGQIYSNQPQH
12,TRBV5-6,TRBJ1-1,ASSYLKGPHEAF
15,TRBV7-2,TRBJ1-3,ASSLVLGVSSGNTIY
15,TRBV28,TRBJ2-7,ASTSGTSGLYVMEQY
13,TRBV5-4,TRBJ1-2,ASSRQLPGDYGYT
16,TRBV5-8,TRBJ2-3,ASSLALTGSSSTDTQY
13,TRBV18,TRBJ2-3,ASSLPGQGSDTQY
14,TRBV10-3,TRBJ1-2,AISESTGRVTYGYT
16,TRBV19,TRBJ1-1,ASSIGTRTGGFGTEAF
12,TRBV5-4,TRBJ1-1,ASSLGVMNTEAF
14,TRBV7-6,TRBJ2-7,ASSLEVGQGTYEQY
12,TRBV19,TRBJ2-7,ASSHRTMTNEQY
11,TRBV30,TRBJ2-6,AEAPSGANVLT
13,TRBV18,TRBJ2-1,ASSPRADRYNEQF
12,TRBV27,TRBJ2-5,ASSPRTSGETQY
12,TRBV10-1,TRBJ2-7,ASRAGTALYEQY
12,TRBV9,TRBJ2-5,ASSPTDSQETQY
10,TRBV27,TRBJ2-5,ASSYRGETQY